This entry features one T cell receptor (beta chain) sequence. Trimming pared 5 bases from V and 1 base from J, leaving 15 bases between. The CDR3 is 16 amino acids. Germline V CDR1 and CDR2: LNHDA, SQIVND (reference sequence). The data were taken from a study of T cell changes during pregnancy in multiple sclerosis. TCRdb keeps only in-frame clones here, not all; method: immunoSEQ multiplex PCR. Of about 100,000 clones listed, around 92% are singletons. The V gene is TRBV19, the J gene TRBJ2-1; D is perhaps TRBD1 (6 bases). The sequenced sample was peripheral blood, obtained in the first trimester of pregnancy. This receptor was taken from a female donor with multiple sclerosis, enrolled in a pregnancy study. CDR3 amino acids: CASSSSGTLSYNEQFF. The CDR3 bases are TGTGCCAGTAGTTCTAGTGGGACACTTTCCTACAATGAGCAGTTCTTC.